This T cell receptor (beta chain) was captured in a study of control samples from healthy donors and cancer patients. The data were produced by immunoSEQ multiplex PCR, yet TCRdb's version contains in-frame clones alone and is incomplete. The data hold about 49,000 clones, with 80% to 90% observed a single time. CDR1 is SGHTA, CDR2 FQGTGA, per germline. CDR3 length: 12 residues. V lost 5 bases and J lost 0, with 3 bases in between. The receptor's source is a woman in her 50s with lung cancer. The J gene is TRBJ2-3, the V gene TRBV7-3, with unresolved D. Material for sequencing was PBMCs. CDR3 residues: CASSPSTDTQYF. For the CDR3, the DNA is TGTGCCAGCAGCCCTAGCACAGATACGCAGTATTTT.